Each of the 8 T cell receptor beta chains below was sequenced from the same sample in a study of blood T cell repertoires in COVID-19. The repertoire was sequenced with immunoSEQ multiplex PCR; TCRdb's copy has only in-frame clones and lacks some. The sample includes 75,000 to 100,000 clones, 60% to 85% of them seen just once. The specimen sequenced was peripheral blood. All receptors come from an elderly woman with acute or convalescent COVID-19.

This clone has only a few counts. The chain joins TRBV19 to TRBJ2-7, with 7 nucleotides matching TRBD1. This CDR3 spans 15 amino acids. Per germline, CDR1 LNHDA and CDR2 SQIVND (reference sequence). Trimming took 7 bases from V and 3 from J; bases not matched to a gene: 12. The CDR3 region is CASTRTGTGDYEQYF. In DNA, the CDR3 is TGTGCCAGTACTCGGACAGGAACTGGGGACTACGAGCAGTACTTC.

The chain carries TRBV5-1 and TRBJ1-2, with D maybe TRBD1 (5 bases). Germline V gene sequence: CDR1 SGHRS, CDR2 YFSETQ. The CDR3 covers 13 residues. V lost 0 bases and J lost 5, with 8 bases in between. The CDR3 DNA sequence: TGCGCCAGCAGCTTGGAGGGGCTTTATGGCTACACCTTC. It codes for CASSLEGLYGYTF.

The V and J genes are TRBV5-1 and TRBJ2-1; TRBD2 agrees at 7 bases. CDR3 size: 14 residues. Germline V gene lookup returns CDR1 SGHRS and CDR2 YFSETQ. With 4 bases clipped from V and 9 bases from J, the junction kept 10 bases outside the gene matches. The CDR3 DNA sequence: TGCGCCAGCAGCATGGAGTATGGGAGGGGTGAGCAGTTCTTC. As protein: CASSMEYGRGEQFF.

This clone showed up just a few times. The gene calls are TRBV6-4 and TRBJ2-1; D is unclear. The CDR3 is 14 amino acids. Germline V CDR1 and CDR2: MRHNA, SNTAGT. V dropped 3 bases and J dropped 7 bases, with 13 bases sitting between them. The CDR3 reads CASSESATLNEQFF. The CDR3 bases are TGTGCCAGCAGTGAATCAGCGACGTTGAATGAGCAGTTCTTC.

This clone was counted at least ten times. Here the CDR3 reads CASSIQGTYGYTF. DNA for the CDR3: TGTGCCAGTAGTATTCAGGGGACCTATGGCTACACCTTC. The chain employs TRBV19 and TRBJ1-2, with D perhaps TRBD1 (6 bases). Trimming took off 3 bases at V and 4 bases at J, with 9 bases between the two ends. Germline V gene sequence: CDR1 LNHDA, CDR2 SQIVND (reference sequence). This CDR3 is 13 amino acids long.

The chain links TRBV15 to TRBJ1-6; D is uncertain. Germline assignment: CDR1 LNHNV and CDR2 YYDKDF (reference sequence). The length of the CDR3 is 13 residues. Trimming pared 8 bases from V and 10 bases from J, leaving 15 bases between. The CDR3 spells CATQRGEQSPLHF. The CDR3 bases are TGTGCCACCCAGCGTGGAGAGCAGTCACCCCTCCACTTT.

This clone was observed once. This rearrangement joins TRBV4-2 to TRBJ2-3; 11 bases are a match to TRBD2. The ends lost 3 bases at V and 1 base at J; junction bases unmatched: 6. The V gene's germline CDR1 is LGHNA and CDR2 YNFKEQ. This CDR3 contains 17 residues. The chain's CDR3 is CASSQILAGAGTDTQYF. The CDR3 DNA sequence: TGTGCCAGCAGCCAGATACTAGCGGGAGCGGGCACAGATACGCAGTATTTT.

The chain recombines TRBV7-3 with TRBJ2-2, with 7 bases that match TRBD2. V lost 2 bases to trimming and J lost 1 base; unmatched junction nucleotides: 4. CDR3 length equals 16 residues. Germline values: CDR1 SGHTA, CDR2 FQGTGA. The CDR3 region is CASSLEPGGNTGELFF. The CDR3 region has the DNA TGTGCCAGCAGCTTAGAACCGGGGGGGAACACCGGGGAGCTGTTTTTT.